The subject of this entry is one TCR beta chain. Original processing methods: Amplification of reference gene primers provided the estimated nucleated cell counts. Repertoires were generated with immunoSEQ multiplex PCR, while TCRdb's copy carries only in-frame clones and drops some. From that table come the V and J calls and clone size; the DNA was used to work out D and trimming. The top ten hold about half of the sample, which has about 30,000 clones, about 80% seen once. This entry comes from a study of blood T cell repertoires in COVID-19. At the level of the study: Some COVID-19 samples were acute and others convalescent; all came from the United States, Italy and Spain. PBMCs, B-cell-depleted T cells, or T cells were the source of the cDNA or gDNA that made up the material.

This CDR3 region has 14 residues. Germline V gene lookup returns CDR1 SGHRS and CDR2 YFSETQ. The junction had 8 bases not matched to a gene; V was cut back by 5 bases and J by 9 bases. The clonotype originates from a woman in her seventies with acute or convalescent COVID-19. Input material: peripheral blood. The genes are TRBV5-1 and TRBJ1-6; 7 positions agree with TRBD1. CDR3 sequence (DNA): TGCGCCAGCAGTGAGGGGGCCTCCTCTTCACCCCTCCACTTT. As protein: CASSEGASSSPLHF.